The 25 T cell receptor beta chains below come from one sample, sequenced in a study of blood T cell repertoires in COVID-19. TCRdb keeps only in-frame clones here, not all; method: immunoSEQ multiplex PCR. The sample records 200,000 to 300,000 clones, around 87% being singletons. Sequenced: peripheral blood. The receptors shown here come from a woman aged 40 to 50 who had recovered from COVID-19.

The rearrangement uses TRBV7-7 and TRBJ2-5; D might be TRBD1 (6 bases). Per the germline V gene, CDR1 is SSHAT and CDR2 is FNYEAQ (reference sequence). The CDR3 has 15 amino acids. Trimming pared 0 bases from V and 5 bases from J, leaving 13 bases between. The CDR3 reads CASSLAGAGVETQYF. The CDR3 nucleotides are TGTGCCAGCAGCTTAGCCGGGGCAGGGGTGGAGACCCAGTACTTC.

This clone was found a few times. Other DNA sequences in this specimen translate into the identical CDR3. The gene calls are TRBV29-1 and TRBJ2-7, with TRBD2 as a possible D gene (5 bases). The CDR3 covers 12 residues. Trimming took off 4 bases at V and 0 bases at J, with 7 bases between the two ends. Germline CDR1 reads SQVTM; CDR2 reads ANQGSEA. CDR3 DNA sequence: TGCAGCGTTGGACGGGGCTCCTACGAGCAGTACTTC. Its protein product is CSVGRGSYEQYF.

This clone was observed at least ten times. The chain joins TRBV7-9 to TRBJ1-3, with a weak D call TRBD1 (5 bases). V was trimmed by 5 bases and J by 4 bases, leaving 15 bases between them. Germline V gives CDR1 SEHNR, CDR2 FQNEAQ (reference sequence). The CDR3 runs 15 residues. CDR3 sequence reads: CASSPPPGLGNTIYF. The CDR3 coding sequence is TGTGCCAGCAGCCCTCCCCCAGGGTTAGGAAACACCATATATTTT.

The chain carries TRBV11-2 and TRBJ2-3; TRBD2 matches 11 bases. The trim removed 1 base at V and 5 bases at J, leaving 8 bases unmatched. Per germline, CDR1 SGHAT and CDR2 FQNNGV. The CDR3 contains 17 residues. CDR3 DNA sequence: TGTGCCAGCAGCTTAGCCACACTAGCGGGGGCCCAAGATACGCAGTATTTT. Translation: CASSLATLAGAQDTQYF.

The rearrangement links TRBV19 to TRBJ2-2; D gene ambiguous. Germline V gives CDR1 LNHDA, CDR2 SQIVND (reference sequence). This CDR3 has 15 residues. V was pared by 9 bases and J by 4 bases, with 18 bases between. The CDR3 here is CASTSITPGTGELFF. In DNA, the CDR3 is TGTGCCAGCACTTCCATAACCCCCGGCACCGGGGAGCTGTTTTTT. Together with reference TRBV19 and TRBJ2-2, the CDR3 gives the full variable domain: DGGITQSPKYLFRKEGQNVTLSCEQNLNHDAMYWYRQDPGQGLRLIYYSQIVNDFQKGDIAEGYSVSREKKESFPLTVTSAQKNPTAFYLCASTSITPGTGELFFGEGSRLTVL.

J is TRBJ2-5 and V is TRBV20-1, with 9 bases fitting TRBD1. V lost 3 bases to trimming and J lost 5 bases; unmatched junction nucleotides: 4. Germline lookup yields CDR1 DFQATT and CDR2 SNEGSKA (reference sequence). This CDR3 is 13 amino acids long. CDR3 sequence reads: CSASYRGRETQYF. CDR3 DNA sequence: TGCAGTGCTAGTTACAGGGGGCGGGAGACCCAGTACTTC.

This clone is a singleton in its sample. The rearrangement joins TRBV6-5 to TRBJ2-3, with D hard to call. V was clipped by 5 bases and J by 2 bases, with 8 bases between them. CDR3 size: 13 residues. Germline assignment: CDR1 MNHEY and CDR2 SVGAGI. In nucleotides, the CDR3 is TGTGCCAGCAGTCCTGGCATCACAGATACGCAGTATTTT. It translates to CASSPGITDTQYF.

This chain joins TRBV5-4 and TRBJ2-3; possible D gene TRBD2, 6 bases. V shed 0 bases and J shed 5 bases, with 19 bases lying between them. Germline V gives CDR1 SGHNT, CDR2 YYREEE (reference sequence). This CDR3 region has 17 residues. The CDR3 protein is CASSLGPGREAGDTQYF. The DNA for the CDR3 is TGTGCCAGCAGCTTGGGGCCCGGGAGAGAAGCAGGAGATACGCAGTATTTT.

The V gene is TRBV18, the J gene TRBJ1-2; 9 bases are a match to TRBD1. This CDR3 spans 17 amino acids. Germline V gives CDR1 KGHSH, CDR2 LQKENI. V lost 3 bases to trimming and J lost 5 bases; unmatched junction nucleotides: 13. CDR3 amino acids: CASSPQKGTGLGYGYTF. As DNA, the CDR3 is TGTGCCAGCTCACCCCAAAAGGGGACAGGGCTAGGGTATGGCTACACCTTC.

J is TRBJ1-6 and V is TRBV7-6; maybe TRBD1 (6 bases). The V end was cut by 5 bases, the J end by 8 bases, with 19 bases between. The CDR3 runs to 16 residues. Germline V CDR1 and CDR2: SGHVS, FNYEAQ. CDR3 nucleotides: TGTGCCAGCAGCCCCTTAGCGGGACACCCAGATTCACCCCTCCACTTT. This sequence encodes CASSPLAGHPDSPLHF.

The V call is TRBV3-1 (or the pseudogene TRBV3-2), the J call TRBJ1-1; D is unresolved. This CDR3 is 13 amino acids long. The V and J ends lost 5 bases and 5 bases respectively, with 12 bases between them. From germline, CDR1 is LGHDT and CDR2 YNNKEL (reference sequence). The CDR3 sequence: CASSSSLATEAFF. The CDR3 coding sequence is TGTGCCAGCAGCTCCTCCCTAGCGACTGAAGCTTTCTTT.

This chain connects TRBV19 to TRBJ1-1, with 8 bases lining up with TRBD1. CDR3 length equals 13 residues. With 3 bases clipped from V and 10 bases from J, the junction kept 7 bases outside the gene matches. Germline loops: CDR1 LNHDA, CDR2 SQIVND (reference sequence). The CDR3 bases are TGTGCCAGTAGTATCCGACAGGGGACGGGAGCTTTCTTT. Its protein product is CASSIRQGTGAFF.

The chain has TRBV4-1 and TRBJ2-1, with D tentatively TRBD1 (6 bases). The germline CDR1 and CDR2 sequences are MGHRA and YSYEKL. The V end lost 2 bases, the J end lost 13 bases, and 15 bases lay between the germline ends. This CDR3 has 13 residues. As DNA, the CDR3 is TGCGCCAGCAGCCAAACAGGGCTTTGGAGACAGTTCTTC. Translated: CASSQTGLWRQFF.

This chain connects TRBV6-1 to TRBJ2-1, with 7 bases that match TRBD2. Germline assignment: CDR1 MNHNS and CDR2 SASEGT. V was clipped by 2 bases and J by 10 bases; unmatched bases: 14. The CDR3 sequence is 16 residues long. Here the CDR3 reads CASSEMSGDFVVEQFF. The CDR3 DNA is TGTGCCAGCAGTGAAATGAGCGGGGACTTCGTGGTGGAGCAGTTCTTC.

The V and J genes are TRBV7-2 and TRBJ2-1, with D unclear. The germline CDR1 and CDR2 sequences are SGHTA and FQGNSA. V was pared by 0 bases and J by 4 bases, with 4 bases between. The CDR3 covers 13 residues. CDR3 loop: CASSLARYNEQFF. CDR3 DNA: TGTGCCAGCAGCTTAGCGCGATACAATGAGCAGTTCTTC.

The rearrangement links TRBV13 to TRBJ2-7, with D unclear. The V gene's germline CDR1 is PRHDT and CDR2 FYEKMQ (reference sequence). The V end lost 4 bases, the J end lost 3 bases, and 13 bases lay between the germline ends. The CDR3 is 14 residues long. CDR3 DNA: TGTGCCAGCAGCTCCCGCTGGCGACTCTACGAGCAGTACTTC. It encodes CASSSRWRLYEQYF. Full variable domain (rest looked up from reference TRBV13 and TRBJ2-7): AAGVIQSPRHLIKEKRETATLKCYPIPRHDTVYWYQQGPGQDPQFLISFYEKMQSDKGSIPDRFSAQQFSDYHSELNMSSLELGDSALYFCASSSRWRLYEQYFGPGTRLTVT.

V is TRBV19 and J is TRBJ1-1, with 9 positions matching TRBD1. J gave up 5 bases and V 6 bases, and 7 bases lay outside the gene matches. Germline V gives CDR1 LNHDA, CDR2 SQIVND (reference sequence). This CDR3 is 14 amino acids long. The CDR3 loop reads CASRKQGAQTEAFF. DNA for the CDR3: TGTGCCAGTAGGAAACAGGGGGCGCAAACTGAAGCTTTCTTT.

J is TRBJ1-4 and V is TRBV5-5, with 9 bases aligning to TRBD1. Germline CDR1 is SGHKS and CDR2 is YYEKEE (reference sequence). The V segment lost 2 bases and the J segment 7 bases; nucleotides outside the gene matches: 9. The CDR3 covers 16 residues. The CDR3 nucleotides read TGTGCCAGCAGCTTCGCCCGACAGGGGGGGAGTGAAAAACTGTTTTTT. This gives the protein CASSFARQGGSEKLFF.

CDR3 residues: CASSSTPSTSGRLRNEQFF. CDR3 sequence (DNA): TGTGCCAGCAGTTCCACCCCCTCGACTAGCGGGCGTCTTCGGAATGAGCAGTTCTTC. The J gene is TRBJ2-1, the V gene TRBV27, with 10 bases fitting TRBD2. CDR1 and CDR2 (germline): MNHEY, SMNVEV (reference sequence). The trim removed 4 bases at V and 7 bases at J, leaving 19 bases unmatched. The CDR3 has 19 amino acids.

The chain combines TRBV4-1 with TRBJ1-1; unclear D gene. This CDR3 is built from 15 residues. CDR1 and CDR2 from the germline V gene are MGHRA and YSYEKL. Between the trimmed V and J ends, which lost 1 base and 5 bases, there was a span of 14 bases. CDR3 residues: CASSQVALPVTEAFF. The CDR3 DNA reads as TGCGCCAGCAGCCAAGTCGCCCTACCTGTAACTGAAGCTTTCTTT.

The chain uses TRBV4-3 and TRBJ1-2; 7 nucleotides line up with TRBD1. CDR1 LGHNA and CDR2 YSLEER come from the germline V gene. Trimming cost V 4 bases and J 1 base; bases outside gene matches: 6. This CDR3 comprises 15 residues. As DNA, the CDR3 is TGCGCCAGCAGCCGAGGGACAGCCAATAACTATGGCTACACCTTC. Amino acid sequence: CASSRGTANNYGYTF.

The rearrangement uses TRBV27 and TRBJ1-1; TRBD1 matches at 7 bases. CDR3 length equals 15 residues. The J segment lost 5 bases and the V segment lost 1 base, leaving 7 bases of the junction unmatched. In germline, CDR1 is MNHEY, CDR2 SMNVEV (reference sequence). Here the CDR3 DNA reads TGTGCCAGCAGTTTATTTTTGGGCAGGGGGACTGAAGCTTTCTTT. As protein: CASSLFLGRGTEAFF.

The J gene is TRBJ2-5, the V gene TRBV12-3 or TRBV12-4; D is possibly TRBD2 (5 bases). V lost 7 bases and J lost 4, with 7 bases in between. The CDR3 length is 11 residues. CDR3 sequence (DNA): TGTGCCAGCACCGGAGGAGAGACCCAGTACTTC. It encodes CASTGGETQYF.

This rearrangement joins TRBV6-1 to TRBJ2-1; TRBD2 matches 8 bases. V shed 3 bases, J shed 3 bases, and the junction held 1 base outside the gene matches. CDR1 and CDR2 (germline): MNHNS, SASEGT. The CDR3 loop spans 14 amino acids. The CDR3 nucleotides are TGTGCCAGCAGTGATGGGACTAGCTACAATGAGCAGTTCTTC. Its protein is CASSDGTSYNEQFF.

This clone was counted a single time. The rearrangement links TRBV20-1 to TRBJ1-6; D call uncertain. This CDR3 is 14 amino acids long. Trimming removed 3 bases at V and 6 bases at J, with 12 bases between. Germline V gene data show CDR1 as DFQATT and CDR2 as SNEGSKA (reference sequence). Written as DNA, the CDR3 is TGCAGTGCTAGTCCACAGAATGGTAATTCACCCCTCCACTTT. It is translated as CSASPQNGNSPLHF.